The sequence of this T cell receptor (beta chain) was determined in a study of cytomegalovirus exposure and HLA in healthy donors. Across the study: The approximately 120 million unique TCR beta sequences, from 150 million to 200 million T cells, were found by an earlier analysis.

The PCR contained 60 Vbeta and 13 Jbeta primers. Sequencing was performed with immunoSEQ multiplex PCR; in TCRdb, only in-frame clones are kept and a portion is missing. Found here are roughly 63,000 clones, 65% to 75% of them singletons; the top ten hold more than 20%. Trimming cost V 5 bases and J 7 bases, with 6 bases left between them. The length of the CDR3 is 11 residues. Looked up from germline, CDR1 is SNHLY and CDR2 is FYNNEI. V and J are TRBV2 and TRBJ2-1, with D possibly TRBD2 on 5 matching bases. The sequenced material came from PBMCs. The source is a man aged 50 to 60 in good health and CMV-seropositive. The CDR3 reads CASSLANEQFF. The DNA of the CDR3 is TGTGCCAGCAGTTTAGCGAATGAGCAGTTCTTC.